Listed below are T cell receptor beta chains from one sample, sequenced in a study of cytotoxic CD8 clonotypes in ibrutinib-treated CLL. Sequencing used immunoSEQ multiplex PCR; TCRdb keeps in-frame clones, though not all of them. The data hold 250,000 to 350,000 clones, with 65% to 85% observed a single time. The sequencing used PBMCs, collected at disease progression, from a patient treated with ibrutinib. The origin of the receptors is a human donor with chronic lymphocytic leukemia. Both conserved end residues are part of each CDR3. A D gene is named only where the DNA matches it firmly. Where a row states a size, it is once, few, many or the class of an expanded clone; other rows omit it.

v_call: TRBV4-3
j_call: TRBJ2-3
d_call: TRBD2
clone_size: once
cdr3_nt: TGCGCCAGCAGCCCGGGGGGGGCGATGATAGATACGCAGTATTTT
cdr3_aa: CASSPGGAMIDTQYF

v_call: TRBV7-9
j_call: TRBJ1-1
d_call: TRBD1
clone_size: once
cdr3_nt: TGTGCCAGCAGCTCAGGACAGGTCCAGGGGGACACTGAAGCTTTCTTT
cdr3_aa: CASSSGQVQGDTEAFF

v_call: TRBV19
j_call: TRBJ1-2
d_call: NA
clone_size: few
cdr3_nt: TGTGCCAGTAGGTCAACTCTTGGGGGAGAGGGCTACACCTTC
cdr3_aa: CASRSTLGGEGYTF

v_call: TRBV7-2
j_call: TRBJ1-2
d_call: NA
clone_size: NA
cdr3_nt: TGTGCCAGCAGCTTAGGCCCTAACTATGGCTACACCTTC
cdr3_aa: CASSLGPNYGYTF

v_call: TRBV5-4
j_call: TRBJ2-3
d_call: TRBD1
clone_size: NA
cdr3_nt: TGTGCCAGCAGCGACAGGGTTGAGCACTCCACAGATACGCAGTATTTT
cdr3_aa: CASSDRVEHSTDTQYF

v_call: TRBV7-6
j_call: TRBJ2-7
d_call: TRBD2
clone_size: NA
cdr3_nt: TGTGCCAGCAGCTCTCGAGCGGGAGGGGGTTCCTACGAGCAGTACTTC
cdr3_aa: CASSSRAGGGSYEQYF

v_call: TRBV28
j_call: TRBJ1-5
d_call: TRBD1
clone_size: NA
cdr3_nt: TGTGCCAGCAGTTTATGGACAGGGATGGGGAGCAATCAGCCCCAGCATTTT
cdr3_aa: CASSLWTGMGSNQPQHF

v_call: TRBV7-9
j_call: TRBJ1-6
d_call: NA
clone_size: NA
cdr3_nt: TGTGCCAGCAGCTTAGCCTCAGACAGAGAATCACCCCTCCACTTT
cdr3_aa: CASSLASDRESPLHF

v_call: TRBV19
j_call: TRBJ2-2
d_call: NA
clone_size: NA
cdr3_nt: TGTGCCAGTAGTAAAATCGCCTCGGGGGCCAGTACCGGGGAGCTGTTTTTT
cdr3_aa: CASSKIASGASTGELFF

v_call: TRBV5-1
j_call: TRBJ2-1
d_call: TRBD2
clone_size: NA
cdr3_nt: TGCGCCAGCGGCGCTACTAGCGGCGAGCAGTTCTTC
cdr3_aa: CASGATSGEQFF

v_call: TRBV15
j_call: TRBJ2-1
d_call: TRBD1
clone_size: NA
cdr3_nt: TGTGCCACCGAATACAGGGGGCGGCTATACAATGAGCAGTTCTTC
cdr3_aa: CATEYRGRLYNEQFF

v_call: TRBV4-1
j_call: TRBJ2-2
d_call: TRBD2
clone_size: NA
cdr3_nt: TGCGCCAGCAGCCAACCGACTAGCGGGTCTTCCACCGGGGAGCTGTTTTTT
cdr3_aa: CASSQPTSGSSTGELFF

v_call: TRBV28
j_call: TRBJ1-1
d_call: NA
clone_size: NA
cdr3_nt: TGTGCCAGCAGCCCCGGGGGGTTGGGGAACACTGAAGCTTTCTTT
cdr3_aa: CASSPGGLGNTEAFF

v_call: TRBV12-5
j_call: TRBJ1-3
d_call: NA
clone_size: NA
cdr3_nt: TGTGCTAGTGGTCTATGGGGCCGGAGCTCTGGAAACACCATATATTTT
cdr3_aa: CASGLWGRSSGNTIYF

v_call: TRBV11-3
j_call: TRBJ2-7
d_call: TRBD2
clone_size: NA
cdr3_nt: TGTGCCAGCAGTCGCGGGAGGGACTACGAGCAGTACTTC
cdr3_aa: CASSRGRDYEQYF

v_call: TRBV2
j_call: TRBJ1-2
d_call: TRBD1
clone_size: NA
cdr3_nt: TGTGCCAGCAGTGGAACAGGGGTAGCTAACTATGGCTACACCTTC
cdr3_aa: CASSGTGVANYGYTF

v_call: TRBV10-2
j_call: TRBJ2-7
d_call: NA
clone_size: NA
cdr3_nt: TGCGCCAGCAGTGGGGCAGGGTTCAACGAGCAGTACTTC
cdr3_aa: CASSGAGFNEQYF

v_call: TRBV28
j_call: TRBJ2-5
d_call: NA
clone_size: NA
cdr3_nt: TGTGCCAGCAGGGACTATGGCCAAGAGACCCAGTACTTC
cdr3_aa: CASRDYGQETQYF

v_call: TRBV7-8
j_call: TRBJ2-2
d_call: TRBD2
clone_size: NA
cdr3_nt: TGTGCCAGCAGCTTATGGGGGGGCACCGGGGAGCTGTTTTTT
cdr3_aa: CASSLWGGTGELFF

v_call: TRBV9
j_call: TRBJ2-1
d_call: TRBD2
clone_size: NA
cdr3_nt: TGTGCCAGCAGCGTAGGCCCCGGGGTAGCGGGATACAATGAGCAGTTCTTC
cdr3_aa: CASSVGPGVAGYNEQFF

v_call: TRBV6-5
j_call: TRBJ2-7
d_call: TRBD1
clone_size: NA
cdr3_nt: TGTGCCAGCAGTTACTGGGCAGGGGGCACCTACGAGCAGTACTTC
cdr3_aa: CASSYWAGGTYEQYF

v_call: TRBV5-1
j_call: TRBJ2-3
d_call: TRBD2
clone_size: NA
cdr3_nt: TGCGCCAGCAGCTTGGAGGGACTAGCCTTACCAGCAAGCTGGGTCTATAGCACAGATACGCAGTATTTT
cdr3_aa: CASSLEGLALPASWVYSTDTQYF

v_call: TRBV15
j_call: TRBJ2-4
d_call: NA
clone_size: NA
cdr3_nt: TGTGCCACCAGCAGAGCAGTTTCCGGGGTCGACATTCAGTACTTC
cdr3_aa: CATSRAVSGVDIQYF

v_call: TRBV29-1
j_call: TRBJ2-5
d_call: NA
clone_size: NA
cdr3_nt: TGCAGCGTTGAAGAGCGCACCTGGGAGACCCAGTACTTC
cdr3_aa: CSVEERTWETQYF